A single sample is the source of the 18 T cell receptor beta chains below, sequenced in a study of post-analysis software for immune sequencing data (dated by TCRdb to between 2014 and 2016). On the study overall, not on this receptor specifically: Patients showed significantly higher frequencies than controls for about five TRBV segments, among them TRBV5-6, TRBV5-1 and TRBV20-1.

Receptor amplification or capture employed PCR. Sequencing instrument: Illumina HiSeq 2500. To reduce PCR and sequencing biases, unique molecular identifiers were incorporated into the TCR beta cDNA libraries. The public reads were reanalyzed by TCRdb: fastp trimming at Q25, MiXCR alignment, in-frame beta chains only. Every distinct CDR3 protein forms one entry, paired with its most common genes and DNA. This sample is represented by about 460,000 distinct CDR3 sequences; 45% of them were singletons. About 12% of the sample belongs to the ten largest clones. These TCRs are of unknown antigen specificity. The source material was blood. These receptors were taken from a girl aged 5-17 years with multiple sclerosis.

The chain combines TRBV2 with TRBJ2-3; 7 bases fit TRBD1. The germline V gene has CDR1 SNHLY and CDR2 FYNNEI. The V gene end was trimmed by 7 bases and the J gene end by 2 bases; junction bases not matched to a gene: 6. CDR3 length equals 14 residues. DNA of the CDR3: TGTGCCAGCAAGGACAGGCTTTTCACAGATACGCAGTATTTT. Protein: CASKDRLFTDTQYF.

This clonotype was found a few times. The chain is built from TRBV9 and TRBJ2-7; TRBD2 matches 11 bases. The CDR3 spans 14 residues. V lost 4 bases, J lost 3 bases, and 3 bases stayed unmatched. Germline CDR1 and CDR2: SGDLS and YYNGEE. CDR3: CASSSLAGGYEQYF. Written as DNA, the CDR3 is TGTGCCAGCAGCTCCCTAGCGGGAGGCTACGAGCAGTACTTC.

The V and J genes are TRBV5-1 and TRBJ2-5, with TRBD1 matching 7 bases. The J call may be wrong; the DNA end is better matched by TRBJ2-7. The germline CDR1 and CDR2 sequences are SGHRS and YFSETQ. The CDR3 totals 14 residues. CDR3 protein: CASSLGQGINEQYF. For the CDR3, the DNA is TGCGCCAGCAGCTTGGGACAGGGTATCAACGAGCAGTACTTC.

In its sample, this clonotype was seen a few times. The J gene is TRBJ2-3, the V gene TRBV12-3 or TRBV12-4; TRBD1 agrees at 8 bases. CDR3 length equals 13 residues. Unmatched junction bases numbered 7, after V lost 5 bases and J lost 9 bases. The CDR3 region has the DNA TGTGCCAGCAGTCCCATTGGACAGGGCACGCAGTATTTT. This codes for CASSPIGQGTQYF.

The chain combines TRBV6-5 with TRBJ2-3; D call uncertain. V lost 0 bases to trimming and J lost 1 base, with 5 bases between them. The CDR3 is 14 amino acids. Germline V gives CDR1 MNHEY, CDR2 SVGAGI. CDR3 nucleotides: TGTGCCAGCAGTTACTCCCGGGGCACAGATACGCAGTATTTT. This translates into CASSYSRGTDTQYF.

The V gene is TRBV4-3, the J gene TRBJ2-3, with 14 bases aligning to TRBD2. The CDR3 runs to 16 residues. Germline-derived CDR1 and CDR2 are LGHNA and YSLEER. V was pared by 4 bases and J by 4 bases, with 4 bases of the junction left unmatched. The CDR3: CASSPGTSGRADTQYF. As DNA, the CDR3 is TGCGCCAGCAGCCCGGGGACTAGCGGGAGAGCAGATACGCAGTATTTT.

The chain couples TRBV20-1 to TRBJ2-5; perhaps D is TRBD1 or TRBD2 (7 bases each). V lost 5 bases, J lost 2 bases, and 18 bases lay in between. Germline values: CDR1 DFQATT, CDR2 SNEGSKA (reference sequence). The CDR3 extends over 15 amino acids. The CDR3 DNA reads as TGCAGTGCTTACCCGCTCAGGGGGGGTCAAGAGACCCAGTACTTC. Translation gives CSAYPLRGGQETQYF.

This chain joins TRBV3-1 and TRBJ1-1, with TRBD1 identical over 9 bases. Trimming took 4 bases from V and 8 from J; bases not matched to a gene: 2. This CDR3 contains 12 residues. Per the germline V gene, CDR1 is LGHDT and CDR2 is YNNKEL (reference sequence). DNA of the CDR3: TGTGCCAGCAGCCGGACAGGGGACGAAGCTTTCTTT. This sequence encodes CASSRTGDEAFF.

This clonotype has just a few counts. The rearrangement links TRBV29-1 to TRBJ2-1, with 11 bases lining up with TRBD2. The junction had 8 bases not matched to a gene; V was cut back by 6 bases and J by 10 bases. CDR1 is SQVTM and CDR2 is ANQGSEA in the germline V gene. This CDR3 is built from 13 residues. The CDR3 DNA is TGCAGCGTGCGACTAGCGGGATCCGCCGAGCAGTTCTTC. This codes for CSVRLAGSAEQFF.

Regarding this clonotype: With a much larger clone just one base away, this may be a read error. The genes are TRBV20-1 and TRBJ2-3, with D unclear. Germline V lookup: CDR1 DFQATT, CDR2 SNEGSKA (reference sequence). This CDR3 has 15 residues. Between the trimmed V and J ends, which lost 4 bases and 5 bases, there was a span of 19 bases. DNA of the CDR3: TGCAGTGCTACCACAGCCCTGGCTCACATAGATACGCAGTATTTT. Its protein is CSATTALAHIDTQYF.

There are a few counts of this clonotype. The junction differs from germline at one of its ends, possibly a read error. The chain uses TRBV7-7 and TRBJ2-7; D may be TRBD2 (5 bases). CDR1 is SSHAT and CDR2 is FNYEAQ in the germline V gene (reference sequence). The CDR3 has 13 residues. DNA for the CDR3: TGTGCTAGCAGCGAGCAGGAGGTCGACGAGCAGTACTTC. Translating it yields CASSEQEVDEQYF.

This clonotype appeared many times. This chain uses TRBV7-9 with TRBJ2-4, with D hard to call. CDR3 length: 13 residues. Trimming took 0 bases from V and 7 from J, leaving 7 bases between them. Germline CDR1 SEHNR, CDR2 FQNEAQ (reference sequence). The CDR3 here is CASSLAGVNIQYF. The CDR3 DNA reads TGTGCCAGCAGCTTAGCAGGCGTGAACATTCAGTACTTC.

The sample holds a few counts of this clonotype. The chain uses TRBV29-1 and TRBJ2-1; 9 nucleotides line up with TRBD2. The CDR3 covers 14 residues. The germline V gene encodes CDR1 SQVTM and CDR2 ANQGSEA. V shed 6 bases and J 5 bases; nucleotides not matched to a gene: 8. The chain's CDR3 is CSVAKRLADNEQFF. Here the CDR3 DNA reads TGCAGCGTAGCGAAGAGACTAGCGGACAATGAGCAGTTCTTC.

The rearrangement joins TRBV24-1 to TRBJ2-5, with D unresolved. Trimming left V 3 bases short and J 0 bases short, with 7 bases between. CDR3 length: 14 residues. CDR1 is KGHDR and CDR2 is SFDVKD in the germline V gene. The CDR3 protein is CATSDTTHQETQYF. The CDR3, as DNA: TGTGCCACCAGTGATACGACACACCAAGAGACCCAGTACTTC.

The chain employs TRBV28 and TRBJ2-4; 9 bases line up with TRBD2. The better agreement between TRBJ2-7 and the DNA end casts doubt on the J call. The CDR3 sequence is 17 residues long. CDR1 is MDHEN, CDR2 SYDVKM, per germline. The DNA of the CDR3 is TGTGCCAGCAGTCACCAACTAAGCGGGAGGACTTCCTACGAGCAGTACTTC. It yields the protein CASSHQLSGRTSYEQYF.

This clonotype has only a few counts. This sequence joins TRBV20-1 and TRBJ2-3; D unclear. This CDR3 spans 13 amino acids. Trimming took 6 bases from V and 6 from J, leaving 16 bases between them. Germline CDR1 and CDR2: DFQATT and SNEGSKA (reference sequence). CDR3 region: CSAVADVEDTQYF. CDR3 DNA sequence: TGCAGTGCAGTGGCGGACGTTGAGGATACGCAGTATTTT.

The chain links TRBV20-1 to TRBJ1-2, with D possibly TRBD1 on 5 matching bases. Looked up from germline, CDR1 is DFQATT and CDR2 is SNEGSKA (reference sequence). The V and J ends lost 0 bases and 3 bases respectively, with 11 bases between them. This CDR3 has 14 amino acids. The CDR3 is CSARDHGADYGYTF. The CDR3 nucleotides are TGCAGTGCTAGAGATCACGGGGCTGACTATGGCTACACCTTC.

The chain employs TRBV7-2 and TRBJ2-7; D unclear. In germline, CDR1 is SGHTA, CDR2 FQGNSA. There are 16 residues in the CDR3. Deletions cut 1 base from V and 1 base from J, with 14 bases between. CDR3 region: CASSLGVGGLSYEQYF. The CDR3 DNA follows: TGTGCCAGCAGCTTAGGAGTTGGCGGATTGTCCTACGAGCAGTACTTC.